The clone carrying this T cell receptor beta chain was seen a handful of times. This record belongs to a study of identical twins. MiXCR, run by TCRdb on the 5' RACE reads, gives a single entry per CDR3 protein. The sample records under 400,000 distinct CDR3 sequences, roughly 9% being singletons. V was trimmed by 6 bases and J by 5 bases, leaving 14 bases between them. This CDR3 is built from 13 residues. The germline V gene encodes CDR1 MNHEY and CDR2 SVGEGT. This chain uses TRBV6-2 or TRBV6-3 with TRBJ2-7; no clear D. The clonotype comes from a woman between 45 and 60 years old in good health. Source material: naive T cells sorted from blood. CDR3 sequence reads: CASSQLVPNEQYF. The CDR3 region has the DNA TGTGCCAGCAGCCAACTCGTCCCTAACGAGCAGTACTTC.